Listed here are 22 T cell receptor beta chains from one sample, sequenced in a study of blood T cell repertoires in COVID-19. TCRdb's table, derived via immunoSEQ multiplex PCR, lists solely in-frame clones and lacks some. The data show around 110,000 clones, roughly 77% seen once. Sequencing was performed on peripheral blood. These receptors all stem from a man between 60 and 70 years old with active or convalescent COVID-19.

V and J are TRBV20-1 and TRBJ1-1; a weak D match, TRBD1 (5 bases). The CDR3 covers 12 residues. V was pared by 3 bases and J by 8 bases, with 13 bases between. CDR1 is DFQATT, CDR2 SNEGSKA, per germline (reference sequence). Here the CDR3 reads CSASGLRGEAFF. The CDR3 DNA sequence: TGCAGTGCTAGTGGCCTTAGGGGCGAAGCTTTCTTT.

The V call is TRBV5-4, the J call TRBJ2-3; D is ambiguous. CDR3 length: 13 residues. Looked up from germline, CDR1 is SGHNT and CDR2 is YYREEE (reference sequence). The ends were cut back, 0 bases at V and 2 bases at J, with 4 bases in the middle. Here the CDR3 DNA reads TGTGCCAGCAGCTTGGACTACACAGATACGCAGTATTTT. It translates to CASSLDYTDTQYF.

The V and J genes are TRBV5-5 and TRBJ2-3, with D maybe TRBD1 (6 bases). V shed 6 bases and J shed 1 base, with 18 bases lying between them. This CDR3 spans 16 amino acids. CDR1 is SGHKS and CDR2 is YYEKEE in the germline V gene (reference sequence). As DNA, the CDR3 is TGTGCCAGCACCTCCGGCTCAGGGGCTGGCACAGATACGCAGTATTTT. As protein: CASTSGSGAGTDTQYF.

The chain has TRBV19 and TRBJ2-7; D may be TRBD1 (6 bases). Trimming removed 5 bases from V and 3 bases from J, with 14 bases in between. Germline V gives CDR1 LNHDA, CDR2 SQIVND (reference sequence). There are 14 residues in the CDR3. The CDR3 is CASSPSGGYYEQYF. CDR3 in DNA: TGTGCCAGTAGTCCGAGTGGGGGCTACTACGAGCAGTACTTC. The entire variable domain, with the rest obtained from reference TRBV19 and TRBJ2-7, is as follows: DGGITQSPKYLFRKEGQNVTLSCEQNLNHDAMYWYRQDPGQGLRLIYYSQIVNDFQKGDIAEGYSVSREKKESFPLTVTSAQKNPTAFYLCASSPSGGYYEQYFGPGTRLTVT.

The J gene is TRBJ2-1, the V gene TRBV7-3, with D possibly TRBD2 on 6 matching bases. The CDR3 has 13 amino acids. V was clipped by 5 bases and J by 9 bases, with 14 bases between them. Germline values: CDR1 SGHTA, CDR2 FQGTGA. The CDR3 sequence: CASSPNRRGEQFF. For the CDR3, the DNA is TGTGCCAGCAGCCCGAATCGGAGGGGTGAGCAGTTCTTC.

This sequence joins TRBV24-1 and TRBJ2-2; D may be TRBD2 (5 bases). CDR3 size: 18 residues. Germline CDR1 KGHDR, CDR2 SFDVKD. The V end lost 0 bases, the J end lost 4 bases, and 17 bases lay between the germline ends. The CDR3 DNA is TGTGCCACCAGTGATTTGCGGGGAGAGACGGCCTTCACCGGGGAGCTGTTTTTT. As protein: CATSDLRGETAFTGELFF.

In nucleotides, the CDR3 is TGTGCCAGCAGCTTAAACAGCCTCAATGAGCAGTTCTTC. Translating gives CASSLNSLNEQFF. This chain uses TRBV7-9 with TRBJ2-1; no definite D call. The CDR3 length is 13 residues. Germline values: CDR1 SEHNR, CDR2 FQNEAQ (reference sequence). V lost 2 bases and J lost 6, with 8 bases in between.

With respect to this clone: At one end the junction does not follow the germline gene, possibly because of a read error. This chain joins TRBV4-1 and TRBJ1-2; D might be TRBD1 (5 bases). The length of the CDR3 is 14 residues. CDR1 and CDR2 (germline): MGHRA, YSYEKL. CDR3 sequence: CASRQGEQNYGYTF. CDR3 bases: TGCGCCAGCAGGCAAGGGGAGCAGAACTATGGCTACACCTTC.

The DNA for the CDR3 is TGTGCCAGCAGTTCGCTACAGGGAACACCCTACGAGCAGTACTTC. Encoded protein: CASSSLQGTPYEQYF. The rearrangement links TRBV28 to TRBJ2-7; D is possibly TRBD1 (6 bases). The CDR3 sequence is 15 residues long. Germline values: CDR1 MDHEN, CDR2 SYDVKM. With 4 bases removed from V and 2 bases from J, the gap between germline ends came to 15 bases.

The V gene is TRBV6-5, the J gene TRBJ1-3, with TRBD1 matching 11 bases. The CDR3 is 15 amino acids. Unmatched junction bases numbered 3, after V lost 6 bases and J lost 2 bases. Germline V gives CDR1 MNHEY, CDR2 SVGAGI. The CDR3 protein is CASRQGQGAGNTIYF. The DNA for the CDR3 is TGTGCCAGCAGACAGGGACAGGGGGCTGGAAACACCATATATTTT.

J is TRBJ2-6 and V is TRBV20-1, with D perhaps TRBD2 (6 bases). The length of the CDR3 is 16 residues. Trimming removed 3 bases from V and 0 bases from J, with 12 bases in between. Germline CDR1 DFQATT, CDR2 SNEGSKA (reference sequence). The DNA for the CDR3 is TGCAGTGCTAGTCCGGGGGTGCCCTCTGGGGCCAACGTCCTGACTTTC. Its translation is CSASPGVPSGANVLTF.

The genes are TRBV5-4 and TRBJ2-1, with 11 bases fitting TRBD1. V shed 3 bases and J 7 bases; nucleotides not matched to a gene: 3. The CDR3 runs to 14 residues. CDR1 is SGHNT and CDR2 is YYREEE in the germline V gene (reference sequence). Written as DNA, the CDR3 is TGTGCCAGCAGCTACCGGGACAGGGGGAATGAGCAGTTCTTC. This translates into CASSYRDRGNEQFF.

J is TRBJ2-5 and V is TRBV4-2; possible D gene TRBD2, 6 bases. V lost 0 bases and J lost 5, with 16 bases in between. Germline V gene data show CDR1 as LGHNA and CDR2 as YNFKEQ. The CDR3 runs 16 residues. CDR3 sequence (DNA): TGTGCCAGCAGCCAAGAACGGGGGTCCCGGGGGGAGACCCAGTACTTC. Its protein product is CASSQERGSRGETQYF.

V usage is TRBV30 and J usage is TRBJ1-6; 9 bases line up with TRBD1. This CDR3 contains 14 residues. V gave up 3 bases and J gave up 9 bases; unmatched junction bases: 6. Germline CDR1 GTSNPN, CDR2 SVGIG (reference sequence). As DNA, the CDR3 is TGTGCCTGGAGCCCGGGACAGGGCGCTTCACCCCTCCACTTT. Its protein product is CAWSPGQGASPLHF.

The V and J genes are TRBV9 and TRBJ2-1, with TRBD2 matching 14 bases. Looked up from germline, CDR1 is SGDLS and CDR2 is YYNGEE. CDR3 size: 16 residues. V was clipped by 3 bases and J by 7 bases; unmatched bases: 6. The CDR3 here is CASSGFGTSGSNEQFF. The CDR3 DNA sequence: TGTGCCAGCAGCGGATTCGGGACTAGCGGGAGTAATGAGCAGTTCTTC.

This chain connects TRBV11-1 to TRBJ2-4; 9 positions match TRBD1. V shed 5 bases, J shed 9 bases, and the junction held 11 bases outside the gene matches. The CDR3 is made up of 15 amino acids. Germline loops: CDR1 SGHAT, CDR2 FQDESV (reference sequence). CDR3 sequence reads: CASSPRDREDGIQYF. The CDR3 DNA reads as TGTGCCAGCAGCCCCCGGGACAGGGAGGATGGCATTCAGTACTTC.

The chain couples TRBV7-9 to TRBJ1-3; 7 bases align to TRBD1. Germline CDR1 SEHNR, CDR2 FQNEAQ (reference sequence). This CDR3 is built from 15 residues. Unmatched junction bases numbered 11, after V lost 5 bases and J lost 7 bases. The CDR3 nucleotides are TGTGCCAGCAGCCCCGACAGGGCGGTCGCGAACACCATATATTTT. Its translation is CASSPDRAVANTIYF.

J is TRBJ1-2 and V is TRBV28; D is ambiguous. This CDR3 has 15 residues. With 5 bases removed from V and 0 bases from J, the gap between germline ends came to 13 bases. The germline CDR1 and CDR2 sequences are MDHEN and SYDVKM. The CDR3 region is CASSPLLGTNYGYTF. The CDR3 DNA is TGTGCCAGCAGTCCCCTCCTCGGTACTAACTATGGCTACACCTTC.

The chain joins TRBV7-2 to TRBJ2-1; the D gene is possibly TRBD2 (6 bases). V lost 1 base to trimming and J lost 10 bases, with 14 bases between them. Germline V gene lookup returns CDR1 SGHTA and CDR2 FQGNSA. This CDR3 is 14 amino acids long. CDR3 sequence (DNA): TGTGCCAGCAGCTTAGGGGACTTTAACGGGGAGCAGTTCTTC. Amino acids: CASSLGDFNGEQFF.

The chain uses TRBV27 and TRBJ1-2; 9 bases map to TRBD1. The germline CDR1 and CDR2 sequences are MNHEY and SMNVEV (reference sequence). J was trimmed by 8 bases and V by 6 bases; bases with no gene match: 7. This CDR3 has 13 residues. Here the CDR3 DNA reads TGTGCCAGCAGCCCTTGGGACAGGGAAGGCTACACCTTC. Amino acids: CASSPWDREGYTF.

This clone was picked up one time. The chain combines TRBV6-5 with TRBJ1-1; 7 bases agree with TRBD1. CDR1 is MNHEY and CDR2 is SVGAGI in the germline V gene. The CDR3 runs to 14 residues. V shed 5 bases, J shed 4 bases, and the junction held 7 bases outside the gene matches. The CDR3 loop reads CASSRGQVGTEAFF. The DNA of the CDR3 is TGTGCCAGCAGTCGCGGACAGGTGGGCACTGAAGCTTTCTTT.

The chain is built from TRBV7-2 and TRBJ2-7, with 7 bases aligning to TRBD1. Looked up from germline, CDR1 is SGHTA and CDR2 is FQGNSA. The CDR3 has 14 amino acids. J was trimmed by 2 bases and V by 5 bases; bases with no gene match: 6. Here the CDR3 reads CASSTNRGPYEQYF. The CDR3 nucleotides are TGTGCCAGCAGCACCAACAGGGGACCCTACGAGCAGTACTTC.